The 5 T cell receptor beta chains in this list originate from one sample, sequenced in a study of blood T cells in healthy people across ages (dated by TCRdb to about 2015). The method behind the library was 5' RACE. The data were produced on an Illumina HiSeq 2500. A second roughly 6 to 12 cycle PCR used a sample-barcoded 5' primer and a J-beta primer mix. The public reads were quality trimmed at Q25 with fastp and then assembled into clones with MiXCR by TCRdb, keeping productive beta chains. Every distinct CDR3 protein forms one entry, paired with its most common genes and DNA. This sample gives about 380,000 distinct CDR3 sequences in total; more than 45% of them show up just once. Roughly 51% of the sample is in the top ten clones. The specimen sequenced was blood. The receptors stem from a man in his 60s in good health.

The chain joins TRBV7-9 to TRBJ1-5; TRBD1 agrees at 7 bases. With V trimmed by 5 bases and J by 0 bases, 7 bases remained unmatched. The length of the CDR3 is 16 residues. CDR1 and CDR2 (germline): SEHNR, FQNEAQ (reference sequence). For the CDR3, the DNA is TGTGCCAGCAGCCGATCACAGGGGAATAGCAATCAGCCCCAGCATTTT. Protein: CASSRSQGNSNQPQHF.

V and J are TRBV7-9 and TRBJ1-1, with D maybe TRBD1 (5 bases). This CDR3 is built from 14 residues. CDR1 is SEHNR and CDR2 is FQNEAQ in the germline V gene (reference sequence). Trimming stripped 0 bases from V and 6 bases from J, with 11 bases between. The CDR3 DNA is TGTGCCAGCAGCTTAGCGGGGATGGGGGCTGAAGCTTTCTTT. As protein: CASSLAGMGAEAFF.

The CDR3 reads CASKWTGGMSDVQYF. In DNA form, the CDR3 reads TGTGCCAGCAAATGGACAGGGGGCATGTCAGATGTGCAATATTTT. The chain combines TRBV12-3 or TRBV12-4 with TRBJ2-3, with 11 nucleotides matching TRBD1. The CDR3 is made up of 15 amino acids. The junction had 18 bases not matched to a gene; V was cut back by 7 bases and J by 15 bases.

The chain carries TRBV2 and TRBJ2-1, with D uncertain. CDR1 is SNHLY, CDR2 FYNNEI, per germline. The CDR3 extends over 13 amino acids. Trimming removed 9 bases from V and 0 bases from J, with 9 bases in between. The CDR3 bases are TGTGCCAGTTCTATCTCCTCCTACAATGAGCAGTTCTTC. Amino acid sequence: CASSISSYNEQFF.

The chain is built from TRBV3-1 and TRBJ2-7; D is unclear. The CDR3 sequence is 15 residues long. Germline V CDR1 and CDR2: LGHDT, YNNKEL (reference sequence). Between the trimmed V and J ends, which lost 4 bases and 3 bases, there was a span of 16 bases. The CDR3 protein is CASSLGPHWGYEQYF. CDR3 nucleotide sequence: TGTGCCAGCAGCCTCGGACCCCATTGGGGCTACGAGCAGTACTTC.